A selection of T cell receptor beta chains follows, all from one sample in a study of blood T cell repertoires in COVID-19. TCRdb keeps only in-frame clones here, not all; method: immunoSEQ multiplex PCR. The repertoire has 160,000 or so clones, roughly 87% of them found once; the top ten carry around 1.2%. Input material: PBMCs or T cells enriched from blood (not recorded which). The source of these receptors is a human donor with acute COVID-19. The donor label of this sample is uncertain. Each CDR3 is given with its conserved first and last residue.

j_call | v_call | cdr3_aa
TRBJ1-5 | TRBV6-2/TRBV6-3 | CASSPDSTYQPQHF
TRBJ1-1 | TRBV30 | CAWGTPMNTEAFF
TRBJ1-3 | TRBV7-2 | CASSLAQGSGNTIYF
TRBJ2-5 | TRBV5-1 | CASSLEGRKRGETQYF
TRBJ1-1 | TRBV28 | CASSHTKRFMNTEAFF
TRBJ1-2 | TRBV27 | CASRLYRSTGTYTF
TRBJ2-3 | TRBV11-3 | CASSLGAVGDTQYF
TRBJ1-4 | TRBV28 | CASSAHREGEKLFF
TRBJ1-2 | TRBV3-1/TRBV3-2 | CASSLRRYGYTF
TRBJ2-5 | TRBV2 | CASSAEETQYF
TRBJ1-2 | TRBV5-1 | CASSPGTGSGYTF
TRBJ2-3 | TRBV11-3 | CASSRRTSGVKDTQYF
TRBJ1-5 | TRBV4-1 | CASSQVLVRGLQPQHF
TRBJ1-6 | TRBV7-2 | CASSLDGRYNSPLHF
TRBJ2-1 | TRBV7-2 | CASSHGGARMAEQFF
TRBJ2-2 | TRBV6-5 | CASTFTTGATGELFF
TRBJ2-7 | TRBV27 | CASSLQGAYSYEQYF
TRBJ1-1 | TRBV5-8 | CASSLIRAFF
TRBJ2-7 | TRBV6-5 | CASSYSRTGDEQYF
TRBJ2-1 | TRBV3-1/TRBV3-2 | CASSQEVSGTNEQFF
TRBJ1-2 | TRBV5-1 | CASSPAGQGVEGGYTF
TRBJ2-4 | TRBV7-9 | CASSPPVRVIQYF
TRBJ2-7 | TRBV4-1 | CASSQPSRDRGNEQYF
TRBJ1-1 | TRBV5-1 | CASSLGAGVNTEAFF
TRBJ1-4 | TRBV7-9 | CASSFSPGLYREKLFF
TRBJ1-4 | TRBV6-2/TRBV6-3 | CASSSRDTSNEKLFF
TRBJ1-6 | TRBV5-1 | CASSFETGDPMGSYNSPLHF
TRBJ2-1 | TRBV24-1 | CATSDITSGGRNEQFF
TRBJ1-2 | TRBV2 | CASLLGTGSGYTF
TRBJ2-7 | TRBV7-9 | CASSYLQGIQTYEQYF
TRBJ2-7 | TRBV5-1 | CASSFTSGHEQYF
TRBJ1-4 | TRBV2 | CASTPRGRGDEKLFF
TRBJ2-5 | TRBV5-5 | CASSLWSRYQETQYF
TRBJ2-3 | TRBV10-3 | CAISDPQAYTDTQYF
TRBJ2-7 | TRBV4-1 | CASSQVLAGPYEQYF
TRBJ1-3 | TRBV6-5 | CASETGNSGNTIYF
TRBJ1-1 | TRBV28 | CASSFTPTGGDTEAFF
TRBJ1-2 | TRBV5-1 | CASSSVPSQGQDGYTF
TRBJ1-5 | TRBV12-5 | CASIFGGPRHGNQPQHF
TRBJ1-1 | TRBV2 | CASSKPGNTEAFF
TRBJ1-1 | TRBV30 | CAWSGGQGEAFF
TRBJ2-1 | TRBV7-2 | CASSPKNEQFF
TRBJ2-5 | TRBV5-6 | CASSAYRGPGLAEETQYF
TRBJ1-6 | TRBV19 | CASTWGGVNSPLHF
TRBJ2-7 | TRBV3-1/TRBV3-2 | CASSQEYSSYEQYF
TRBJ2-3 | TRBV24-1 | CATSDRVKGGVTDTQYF
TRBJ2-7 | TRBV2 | CASSEAQRGSYEQYF
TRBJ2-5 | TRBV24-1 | CATSDTGQGQETQYF
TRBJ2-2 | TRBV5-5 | CASSLSGGWGTGELFF
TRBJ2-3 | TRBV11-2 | CASSWDLGGADTQYF
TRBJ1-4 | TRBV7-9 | CASSSNRGPNEKLFF
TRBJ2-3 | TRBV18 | CASSLRGTSPSTDTQYF
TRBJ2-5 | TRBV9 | CASSAGGQQETQYF
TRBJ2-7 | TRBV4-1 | CASSQETSGGTYEQYF
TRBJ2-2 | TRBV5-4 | CASSLPVEREDTGELFF
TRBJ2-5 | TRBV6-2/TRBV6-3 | CASSFDRVETQYF